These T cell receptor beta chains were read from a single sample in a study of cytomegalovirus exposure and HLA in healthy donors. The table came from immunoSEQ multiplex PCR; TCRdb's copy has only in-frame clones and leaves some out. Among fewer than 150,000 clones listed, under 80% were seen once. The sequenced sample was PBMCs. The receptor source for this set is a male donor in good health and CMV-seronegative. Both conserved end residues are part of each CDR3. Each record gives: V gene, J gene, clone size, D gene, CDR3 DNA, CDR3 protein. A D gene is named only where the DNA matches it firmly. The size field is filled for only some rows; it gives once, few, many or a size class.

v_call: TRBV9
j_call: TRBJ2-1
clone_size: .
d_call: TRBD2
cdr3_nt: TGTGCCAGCAGCCTTAGCGGGACCCCCTACAATGAGCAGTTCTTC
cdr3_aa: CASSLSGTPYNEQFF

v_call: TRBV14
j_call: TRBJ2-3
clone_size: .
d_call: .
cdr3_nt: TGTGCCAGCAGCCAAGTCGTGTTTCGGGGCACAGATACGCAGTATTTT
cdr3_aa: CASSQVVFRGTDTQYF

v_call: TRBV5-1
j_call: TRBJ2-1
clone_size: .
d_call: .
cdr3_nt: TGCGCCAGCGCAACAACGGGATTTGGCTACAATGAGCAGTTCTTC
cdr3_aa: CASATTGFGYNEQFF

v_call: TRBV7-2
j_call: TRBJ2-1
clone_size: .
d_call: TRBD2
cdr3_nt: TGTGCCAGCAGTCGCCAGCGGGACCTCTACAATGAGCAGTTCTTC
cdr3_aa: CASSRQRDLYNEQFF

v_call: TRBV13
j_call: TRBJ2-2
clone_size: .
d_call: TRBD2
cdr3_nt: TGTGCCAGCAGTCCTTCCGGGGGGGTCATCACCGGGGAGCTGTTTTTT
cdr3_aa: CASSPSGGVITGELFF

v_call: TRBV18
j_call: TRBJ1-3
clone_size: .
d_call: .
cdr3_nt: TGTGCCAGCTCACGGACAGCCGGAAACACCATATATTTT
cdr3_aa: CASSRTAGNTIYF

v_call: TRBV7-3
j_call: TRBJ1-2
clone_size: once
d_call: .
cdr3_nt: TGTGCCAGCAGTCGGGGGAGGGGGGATGGCTACACCTTC
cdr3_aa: CASSRGRGDGYTF

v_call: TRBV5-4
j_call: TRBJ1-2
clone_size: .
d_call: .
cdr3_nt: TGTGCCAGCAGCTTGGTTCGAGCGTCGGGTAGTGGCTACACCTTC
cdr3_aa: CASSLVRASGSGYTF

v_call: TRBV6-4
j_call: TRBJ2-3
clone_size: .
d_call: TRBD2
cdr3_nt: TGTGCCAGCAAAGGGACTAGCGGCACAGATACGCAGTATTTT
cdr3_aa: CASKGTSGTDTQYF

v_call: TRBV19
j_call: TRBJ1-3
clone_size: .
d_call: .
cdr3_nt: TGTGCCAGTAGTATCCCGGACAGAAGATCTGGAAACACCATATATTTT
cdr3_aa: CASSIPDRRSGNTIYF

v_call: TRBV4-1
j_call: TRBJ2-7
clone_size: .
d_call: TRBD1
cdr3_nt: TGCGCCAGCAGCCAAGAGCTTTCGACAGGGAGTCGGTACGAGCAGTACTTC
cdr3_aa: CASSQELSTGSRYEQYF

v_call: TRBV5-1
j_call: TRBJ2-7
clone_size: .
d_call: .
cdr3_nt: TGCGCCAGCAGTCTAGACGGGTACGAGCAGTACTTC
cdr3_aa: CASSLDGYEQYF

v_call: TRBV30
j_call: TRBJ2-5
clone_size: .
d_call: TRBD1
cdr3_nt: TGTGCCTGGAGTGTACCCGTTACAGGGGCCGGCGAGACCCAGTACTTC
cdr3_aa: CAWSVPVTGAGETQYF

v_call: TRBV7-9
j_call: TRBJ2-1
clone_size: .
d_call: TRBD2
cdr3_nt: TGTGCCAGCAGCTTACTAGCGGGAGGTCCCTCCCACAATGAGCAGTTCTTC
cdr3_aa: CASSLLAGGPSHNEQFF

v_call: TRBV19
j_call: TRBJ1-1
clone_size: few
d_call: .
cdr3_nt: TGTGCCAGTACCAAATGGGAGAGTAGGACTGAAGCTTTCTTT
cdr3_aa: CASTKWESRTEAFF

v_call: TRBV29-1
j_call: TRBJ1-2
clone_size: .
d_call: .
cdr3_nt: TGCAGCGTATTACAAGATACGGGCTATGGCTACACCTTC
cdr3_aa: CSVLQDTGYGYTF

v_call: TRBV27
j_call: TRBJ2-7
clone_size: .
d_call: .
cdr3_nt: TGTGCCAGCACCTTTCGTGGGGGGTATGGTTACGAGCAGTACTTC
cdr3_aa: CASTFRGGYGYEQYF

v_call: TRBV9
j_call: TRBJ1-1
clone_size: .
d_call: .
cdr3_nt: TGTGCCAGCAGCGCCTTGGGCCGATTAACTTTGGGCACTGAAGCTTTCTTT
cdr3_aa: CASSALGRLTLGTEAFF